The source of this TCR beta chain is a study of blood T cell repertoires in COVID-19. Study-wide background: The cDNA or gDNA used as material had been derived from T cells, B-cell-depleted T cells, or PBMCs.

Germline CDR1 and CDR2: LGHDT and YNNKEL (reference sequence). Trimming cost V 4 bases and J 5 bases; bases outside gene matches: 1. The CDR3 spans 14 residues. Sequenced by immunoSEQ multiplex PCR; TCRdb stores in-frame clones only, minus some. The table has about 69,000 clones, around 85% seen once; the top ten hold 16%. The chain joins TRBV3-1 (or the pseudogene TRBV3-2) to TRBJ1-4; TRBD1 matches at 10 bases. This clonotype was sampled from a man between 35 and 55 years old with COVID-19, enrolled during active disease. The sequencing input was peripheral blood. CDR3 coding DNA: TGTGCCAGCAGCCTGGACAGGGGGAATGAAAAACTGTTTTTT. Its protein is CASSLDRGNEKLFF.